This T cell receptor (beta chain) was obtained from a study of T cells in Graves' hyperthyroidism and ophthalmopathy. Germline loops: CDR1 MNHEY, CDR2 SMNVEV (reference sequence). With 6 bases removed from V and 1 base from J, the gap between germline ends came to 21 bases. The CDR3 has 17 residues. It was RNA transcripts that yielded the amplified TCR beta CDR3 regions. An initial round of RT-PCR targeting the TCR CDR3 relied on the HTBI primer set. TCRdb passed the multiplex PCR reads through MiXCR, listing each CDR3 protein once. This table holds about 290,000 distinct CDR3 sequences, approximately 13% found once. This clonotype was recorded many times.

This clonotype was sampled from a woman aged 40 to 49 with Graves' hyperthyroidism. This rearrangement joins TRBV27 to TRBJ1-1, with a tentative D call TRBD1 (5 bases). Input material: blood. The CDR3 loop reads CASSPLWGTLRNTEAFF. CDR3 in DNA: TGTGCCAGCAGCCCTTTATGGGGGACCCTCCGGAACACTGAAGCTTTCTTT.